The present TCR beta chain was sequenced within a study of blood T cell repertoires in COVID-19. Turning to the study itself: Spain, Italy and the United States supplied samples that represented acute and convalescent COVID-19. In each case, the material was cDNA or gDNA derived from T cells, B-cell-depleted T cells, or PBMCs.

Per the original data handling: Reference gene primer amplification gave nucleated cell count estimates. The protocol was immunoSEQ multiplex PCR, while the TCRdb copy is restricted to in-frame clones and leaves out a portion. V and J calls and clone size are copied from that table; D and trimming were computed from the DNA. Of around 130,000 clones in the sample, approximately 87% were seen once. V dropped 2 bases and J dropped 2 bases, with 15 bases sitting between them. Per germline, CDR1 SGHAT and CDR2 FQNNGV. The CDR3 is made up of 16 amino acids. The receptor was isolated from a woman aged 60 to 75 with acute or convalescent COVID-19. The sample was peripheral blood. The rearrangement joins TRBV11-2 to TRBJ1-1, with D tentatively TRBD1 (5 bases). As DNA, the CDR3 is TGTGCCAGCAGCTTATTCCCGTGGGGGGGAAACACTGAAGCTTTCTTT. It yields the protein CASSLFPWGGNTEAFF.